Listed here are 7 T cell receptor beta chains from one sample, sequenced in a study of control samples from healthy donors and cancer patients (dated by TCRdb to 2018 to 2021). Library construction relied on the immunoSEQ multiplex PCR assay. Not all clones reach the TCRdb copy of this immuneACCESS table, which keeps in-frame sequences only. Checked studies attribute under half of the gap to unresolved V genes and leave the rest unexplained. This sample has 45,000 to 60,000 clones in its table, and 80% of those were observed once. Jointly, the top ten make up about 9.4% of the sample. Sequencing was carried out using blood. These receptors all come from a man aged 65 to 85 in good health.

The V call is TRBV5-1, the J call TRBJ2-1, with 12 bases that match TRBD2. CDR3 length: 15 residues. Germline V gene lookup returns CDR1 SGHRS and CDR2 YFSETQ. After removal of 4 bases from V and 3 bases from J, the junction contained 2 bases not matched to a gene. The CDR3 region has the DNA TGCGCCAGCAGCCTGACTAGCGGGAGCTACAATGAGCAGTTCTTC. Protein sequence: CASSLTSGSYNEQFF.

The rearrangement uses TRBV19 and TRBJ2-7; maybe TRBD1 (6 bases). The CDR3 is made up of 15 amino acids. In germline, CDR1 is LNHDA, CDR2 SQIVND (reference sequence). V was pared by 6 bases and J by 0 bases, with 15 bases between. In DNA, the CDR3 is TGTGCCAGTAGAATCCGGGACACACTCTCCTACGAGCAGTACTTC. Encoded protein: CASRIRDTLSYEQYF.

V usage is TRBV12-5 and J usage is TRBJ2-7, with 7 bases aligning to TRBD1. With 2 bases clipped from V and 5 bases from J, the junction kept 9 bases outside the gene matches. This CDR3 region has 15 residues. CDR1 and CDR2 (germline): LGHNT, FRNRAP. The CDR3 DNA follows: TGTGCTAGTGGTTTGTCTCGACAGGGAACCGACGAGCAGTACTTC. It codes for CASGLSRQGTDEQYF.

CDR3 protein: CATSRPAAGYSYEQYF. DNA for the CDR3: TGTGCCACCAGCAGACCCGCCGCAGGGTACTCCTACGAGCAGTACTTC. The J gene is TRBJ2-7, the V gene TRBV15; D may be TRBD1 (5 bases). Trimming removed 2 bases at V and 0 bases at J, with 14 bases between. The CDR3 is 16 residues long. From germline, CDR1 is LNHNV and CDR2 YYDKDF (reference sequence).

The chain employs TRBV19 and TRBJ1-4; D uncertain. V was cut by 7 bases and J by 8 bases, with 11 bases left in between. This CDR3 has 12 residues. In germline, CDR1 is LNHDA, CDR2 SQIVND (reference sequence). CDR3 bases: TGTGCCAGTACCTCGTTGAGGGAAAAACTGTTTTTT. Translation gives CASTSLREKLFF.

V and J are TRBV14 and TRBJ2-1; D is perhaps TRBD2 (5 bases). The CDR3 sequence is 13 residues long. The germline CDR1 and CDR2 sequences are SGHDN and FVKESK. Trimming pared 0 bases from V and 13 bases from J, leaving 13 bases between. This chain's CDR3 is CASSQDRADPQFF. The CDR3 bases are TGTGCCAGCAGCCAAGATCGAGCGGACCCTCAGTTCTTC.

The genes are TRBV19 and TRBJ1-4; 8 bases agree with TRBD1. CDR1 and CDR2 (germline): LNHDA, SQIVND (reference sequence). The V gene end was trimmed by 5 bases and the J gene end by 5 bases; junction bases not matched to a gene: 7. The CDR3 loop spans 15 amino acids. The CDR3 coding sequence is TGTGCCAGTAGTGACCCACAGGGGGTGAATGAAAAACTGTTTTTT. Residues: CASSDPQGVNEKLFF.